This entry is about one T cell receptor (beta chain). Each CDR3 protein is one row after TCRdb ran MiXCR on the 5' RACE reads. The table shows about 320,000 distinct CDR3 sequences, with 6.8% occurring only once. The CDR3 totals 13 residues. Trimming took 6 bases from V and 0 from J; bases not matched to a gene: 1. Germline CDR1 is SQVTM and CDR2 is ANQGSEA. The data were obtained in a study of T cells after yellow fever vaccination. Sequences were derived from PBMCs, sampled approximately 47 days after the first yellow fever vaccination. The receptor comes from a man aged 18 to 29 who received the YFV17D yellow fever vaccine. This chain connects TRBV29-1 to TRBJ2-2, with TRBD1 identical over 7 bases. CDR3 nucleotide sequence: TGCAGCGTCCAGGGGGCGAACACCGGGGAGCTGTTTTTT. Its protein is CSVQGANTGELFF.